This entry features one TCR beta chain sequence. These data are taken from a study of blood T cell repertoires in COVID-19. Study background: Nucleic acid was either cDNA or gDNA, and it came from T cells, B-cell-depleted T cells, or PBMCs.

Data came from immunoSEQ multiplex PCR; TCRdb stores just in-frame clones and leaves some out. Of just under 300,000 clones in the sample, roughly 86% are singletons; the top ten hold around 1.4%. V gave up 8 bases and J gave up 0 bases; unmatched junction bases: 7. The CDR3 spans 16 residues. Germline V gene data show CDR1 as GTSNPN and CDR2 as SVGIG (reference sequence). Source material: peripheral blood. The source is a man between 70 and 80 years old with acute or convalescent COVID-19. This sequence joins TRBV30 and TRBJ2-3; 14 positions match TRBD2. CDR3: CAGRGTSGRSTDTQYF. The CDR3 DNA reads TGTGCCGGAAGGGGGACTAGCGGGAGAAGCACAGATACGCAGTATTTT.